The source of this TCR beta chain is a study of T-cell memory formation after mild COVID-19. The CDR3 contains 19 residues. V shed 7 bases, J shed 0 bases, and the junction held 14 bases outside the gene matches. Germline CDR1 MNHEY, CDR2 SVGEGT. General study findings and limits: Contracting clones, day 15 to 85, had balanced CD4/CD8, and later expanders favored CD4+. CD4+ contracting clones were mainly CM and EM; CD8+ ones, EMRA.

This clonotype has a handful of counts. Antigen: not known. TCRdb analysed the 5' RACE reads with MiXCR anew, one entry per CDR3 protein. The sample lists a few hundred thousand distinct CDR3 sequences, approximately 24% seen once, with roughly 9.7% in the top ten. Input material: PBMCs or a T cell subset sorted from them (not recorded which). The chain carries TRBV6-2 or TRBV6-3 and TRBJ2-5; 13 nucleotides line up with TRBD2. The origin of this receptor is an adult woman who had mild COVID-19 (a few samples of this study predate the infection). Cell type and time point are not known. The CDR3 DNA is TGTGCCAGCACCGAACCCACCGGGACTAGCGGGGTTTACCAAGAGACCCAGTACTTC. This gives the protein CASTEPTGTSGVYQETQYF.